This T cell receptor beta chain came from a study of T cells of healthy individuals. In its sample, this clonotype was seen a few times. Germline V gives CDR1 SGHTA, CDR2 FQGTGA. Trimming left V 0 bases short and J 4 bases short, with 3 bases between. CDR3 length equals 13 residues. TCRdb redid the calling of the 5' RACE reads with MiXCR, one entry per CDR3 protein. The repertoire has 95,000 to 100,000 distinct CDR3 sequences, approximately 15% of them found once; the top ten carry roughly 6.2%. The chain recombines TRBV7-3 with TRBJ2-2; D remains ambiguous. This clonotype was obtained from a human donor in good health. The CDR3 sequence: CASSLTRTGELFF. The DNA for the CDR3 is TGTGCCAGCAGCTTAACGCGCACCGGGGAGCTGTTTTTT.